These T cell receptor beta chains were read from a single sample in a study of human T cells and chemical hapten exposure. In TCRdb, the RACE reads were re-called with MiXCR into one record per CDR3 protein. This table holds 200,000 to 300,000 distinct CDR3 sequences, about 9% found once. The specimen was whole blood, collected in connection with sensitization to the hapten diphenylcyclopropenone (DPC). These receptors all come from a woman aged 40 to 50 with alopecia areata. Some clones in this sample may be carry-over from other donors' samples. CDR3s include the opening cysteine and the closing phenylalanine or tryptophan. A D gene is named only where the DNA matches it firmly. Size is omitted from some rows. Given values are once, few, many or a class for expanded clones.

j_call: TRBJ2-5; d_call: -; clone_size: -; v_call: TRBV29-1; cdr3_aa: CSVEDPLVQTQYF; cdr3_nt: TGCAGCGTTGAAGATCCGCTAGTACAGACCCAGTACTTC
j_call: TRBJ1-2; d_call: -; clone_size: many; v_call: TRBV29-1; cdr3_aa: CSVQEDLNYGYTF; cdr3_nt: TGCAGCGTCCAGGAGGACTTAAACTATGGCTACACCTTC
j_call: TRBJ2-7; d_call: TRBD2; clone_size: many; v_call: TRBV20-1; cdr3_aa: CSASLAGPYEQYF; cdr3_nt: TGCAGTGCTAGTCTAGCGGGCCCATACGAGCAGTACTTC
j_call: TRBJ2-7; d_call: TRBD2; clone_size: -; v_call: TRBV7-2; cdr3_aa: CASSRLAGVGEQYF; cdr3_nt: TGTGCCAGCAGCCGACTAGCGGGAGTAGGCGAGCAGTACTTC
j_call: TRBJ2-2; d_call: -; clone_size: -; v_call: TRBV12-3/TRBV12-4; cdr3_aa: CASSLIPRGTGELFF; cdr3_nt: TGTGCCAGCAGTTTAATCCCAAGGGGGACCGGGGAGCTGTTTTTT
j_call: TRBJ2-1; d_call: -; clone_size: many; v_call: TRBV28; cdr3_aa: CASSLSLKPHEQFF; cdr3_nt: TGTGCCAGCAGTTTATCCCTCAAGCCCCATGAGCAGTTCTTC
j_call: TRBJ2-5; d_call: TRBD2; clone_size: -; v_call: TRBV12-3/TRBV12-4; cdr3_aa: CASSPVGLAGKETQYF; cdr3_nt: TGTGCCAGCAGTCCCGTGGGACTAGCGGGGAAAGAGACCCAGTACTTC
j_call: TRBJ2-7; d_call: -; clone_size: -; v_call: TRBV6-6; cdr3_aa: CASAAGYEQYF; cdr3_nt: TGTGCCAGCGCCGCCGGTTACGAGCAGTACTTC
j_call: TRBJ2-1; d_call: -; clone_size: -; v_call: TRBV6-1; cdr3_aa: CASISRYNEQFF; cdr3_nt: TGTGCCAGCATTTCCAGATACAATGAGCAGTTCTTC
j_call: TRBJ1-4; d_call: -; clone_size: many; v_call: TRBV7-6; cdr3_aa: CASSLAAGSGGEKLFF; cdr3_nt: TGTGCCAGCAGCTTAGCTGCAGGGTCCGGCGGTGAAAAACTGTTTTTT
j_call: TRBJ2-7; d_call: TRBD1; clone_size: few; v_call: TRBV28; cdr3_aa: CASWDRSNSYEQYF; cdr3_nt: TGTGCCAGCTGGGACAGGTCTAACTCCTACGAGCAGTACTTC
j_call: TRBJ2-1; d_call: -; clone_size: many; v_call: TRBV20-1; cdr3_aa: CSAGGSSGYNEQFF; cdr3_nt: TGCAGTGCCGGAGGGAGTAGCGGCTACAATGAGCAGTTCTTC
j_call: TRBJ2-3; d_call: -; clone_size: -; v_call: TRBV2; cdr3_aa: CASTGGGTDTRYF; cdr3_nt: TGTGCCAGCACGGGGGGCGGCACAGATACGCGGTATTTT
j_call: TRBJ2-1; d_call: -; clone_size: -; v_call: TRBV18; cdr3_aa: CASSPGSLGEQFF; cdr3_nt: TGTGCCAGCTCACCAGGTTCTCTGGGTGAGCAGTTCTTC
j_call: TRBJ2-5; d_call: TRBD1; clone_size: many; v_call: TRBV29-1; cdr3_aa: CSVGQGGQETQYF; cdr3_nt: TGCAGCGTCGGACAGGGAGGCCAAGAGACCCAGTACTTC
j_call: TRBJ1-1; d_call: -; clone_size: -; v_call: TRBV29-1; cdr3_aa: CSVGVGPNTEAFF; cdr3_nt: TGCAGCGTTGGTGTGGGCCCGAACACTGAAGCTTTCTTT
j_call: TRBJ2-7; d_call: -; clone_size: few; v_call: TRBV27; cdr3_aa: CASSFRAGVEQYF; cdr3_nt: TGTGCCAGCAGTTTTCGGGCAGGGGTCGAGCAGTACTTC
j_call: TRBJ1-2; d_call: -; clone_size: many; v_call: TRBV4-3; cdr3_aa: CASSQDFGRTNYGYTF; cdr3_nt: TGCGCCAGCAGCCAAGATTTCGGACGGACTAACTATGGCTACACCTTC
j_call: TRBJ2-1; d_call: -; clone_size: -; v_call: TRBV12-3/TRBV12-4; cdr3_aa: CASSLAGMNEQFF; cdr3_nt: TGTGCCAGCAGTTTGGCGGGAATGAATGAGCAGTTCTTC
j_call: TRBJ1-4; d_call: TRBD1; clone_size: few; v_call: TRBV20-1; cdr3_aa: CSAPNRGRGEKLFF; cdr3_nt: TGCAGTGCGCCGAACAGGGGAAGGGGCGAAAAACTGTTTTTT
j_call: TRBJ2-3; d_call: -; clone_size: -; v_call: TRBV27; cdr3_aa: CASSSGRLSTDTQYF; cdr3_nt: TGTGCCAGCAGTTCAGGGAGGCTAAGCACAGATACGCAGTATTTT
j_call: TRBJ1-5; d_call: -; clone_size: many; v_call: TRBV12-3/TRBV12-4; cdr3_aa: CASSLADNQPQHF; cdr3_nt: TGTGCCAGCAGCTTAGCGGACAATCAGCCCCAGCATTTT
j_call: TRBJ2-7; d_call: -; clone_size: few; v_call: TRBV28; cdr3_aa: CASSSLGLEQYF; cdr3_nt: TGTGCCAGCAGTTCCCTTGGGCTCGAGCAGTACTTC
j_call: TRBJ1-3; d_call: TRBD1; clone_size: few; v_call: TRBV7-2; cdr3_aa: CASSFGQGSTPSGNTIYF; cdr3_nt: TGTGCCAGCAGCTTCGGACAGGGCTCAACTCCTTCTGGAAACACCATATATTTT
j_call: TRBJ2-7; d_call: TRBD1; clone_size: -; v_call: TRBV4-1; cdr3_aa: CASSETQGALREQYF; cdr3_nt: TGCGCCAGCAGCGAAACACAGGGGGCGTTGCGCGAGCAGTACTTC
j_call: TRBJ2-3; d_call: -; clone_size: -; v_call: TRBV12-3/TRBV12-4; cdr3_aa: CASSPSHTDTQYF; cdr3_nt: TGTGCCAGCAGTCCAAGCCACACAGATACGCAGTATTTT
j_call: TRBJ2-2; d_call: -; clone_size: few; v_call: TRBV2; cdr3_aa: CASSEARDTGNTGELFF; cdr3_nt: TGTGCCAGCAGTGAAGCGAGGGACACGGGGAACACCGGGGAGCTGTTTTTT
j_call: TRBJ2-7; d_call: TRBD2; clone_size: -; v_call: TRBV7-2; cdr3_aa: CASSLVTSGSYEQYF; cdr3_nt: TGTGCCAGCAGCTTAGTAACTAGCGGGTCCTACGAGCAGTACTTC
j_call: TRBJ2-1; d_call: -; clone_size: few; v_call: TRBV7-9; cdr3_aa: CASSLRREQFF; cdr3_nt: TGTGCCAGCAGCTTACGGCGTGAGCAGTTCTTC
j_call: TRBJ2-7; d_call: -; clone_size: few; v_call: TRBV28; cdr3_aa: CASTDGPSEQYF; cdr3_nt: TGTGCCAGCACGGACGGGCCTTCTGAGCAGTACTTC
j_call: TRBJ2-1; d_call: -; clone_size: many; v_call: TRBV21-1; cdr3_aa: CASSLAGAGNEQFF; cdr3_nt: TGTGCCAGCAGCCTAGCGGGAGCGGGCAATGAGCAGTTCTTC
j_call: TRBJ2-7; d_call: -; clone_size: many; v_call: TRBV6-5; cdr3_aa: CASSYSNGVHEQYF; cdr3_nt: TGTGCCAGCAGTTACTCGAACGGGGTCCACGAGCAGTACTTC
j_call: TRBJ2-7; d_call: TRBD1; clone_size: many; v_call: TRBV20-1; cdr3_aa: CSASSQGPYEQYF; cdr3_nt: TGCAGTGCAAGTTCACAGGGGCCCTACGAGCAGTACTTC
j_call: TRBJ2-1; d_call: TRBD1; clone_size: many; v_call: TRBV6-2/TRBV6-3; cdr3_aa: CASRWDRVGEQFF; cdr3_nt: TGTGCCAGCAGATGGGACAGGGTTGGTGAGCAGTTCTTC